The 9 T cell receptor beta chains reported below all come from one sample, sequenced in a study of blood T cell repertoires in COVID-19 (dated by TCRdb to 2020 to 2021). The library was generated by the immunoSEQ multiplex PCR assay. The clones in this table, taken by TCRdb from immuneACCESS, are in-frame only. Not every clone is retained; where verified, under half of the shortfall comes from an unresolved V gene, and the cause of the rest is unknown. Present in this sample are roughly 320,000 clones, 90% to 95% of which were seen just once. Jointly, the top ten make up roughly 3.9% of the sample. The specimen sequenced was PBMCs or T cells enriched from blood (not recorded which). The receptors come from a woman younger than 45 who had been exposed to COVID-19.

This clone was seen more than once but under ten times. An end of the junction does not agree with germline; a read error may underlie this. This same CDR3 is encoded by further DNA sequences in the sample. This chain uses TRBV20-1 with TRBJ1-1; possibly TRBD1 for D (6 bases). CDR1 and CDR2 from the germline V gene are DFQATT and SNEGSKA (reference sequence). This CDR3 contains 11 residues. The CDR3 here is CSARGQTEAFF. The CDR3, as DNA: TGCAGTGCGAGAGGACAGACTGAAGCTTTCTTT.

The V gene is TRBV18, the J gene TRBJ2-1; TRBD1 is a possible D gene (6 bases). The germline CDR1 and CDR2 sequences are KGHSH and LQKENI. This CDR3 has 19 residues. V gave up 3 bases and J gave up 0 bases, with 21 bases separating them. This CDR3 is CASSPRGHLLEGSYNEQFF. The DNA of the CDR3 is TGTGCCAGCTCACCCAGGGGACACCTCCTCGAGGGCTCCTACAATGAGCAGTTCTTC.

This clone was detected only once. The chain combines TRBV3-1 (or the pseudogene TRBV3-2) with TRBJ2-3; 12 bases agree with TRBD2. There are 13 residues in the CDR3. CDR1 is LGHDT, CDR2 YNNKEL, per germline (reference sequence). V was clipped by 8 bases and J by 6 bases; unmatched bases: 3. DNA for the CDR3: TGTGCCAGCGCTAGCGGGGGGGAGGATACGCAGTATTTT. Translation gives CASASGGEDTQYF.

This chain links TRBV2 with TRBJ1-2; TRBD1 agrees at 9 bases. V dropped 8 bases and J dropped 8; count of bases not matched to a gene: 12. From germline, CDR1 is SNHLY and CDR2 FYNNEI. This CDR3 has 14 amino acids. CDR3 sequence: CASQPGQGGGGYTF. The CDR3 DNA reads as TGTGCCAGCCAACCGGGACAGGGAGGAGGAGGCTACACCTTC. The variable domain in full, with the rest retrieved from reference TRBV2 and TRBJ1-2, is EPEVTQTPSHQVTQMGQEVILRCVPISNHLYFYWYRQILGQKVEFLVSFYNNEISEKSEIFDDQFSVERPDGSNFTLKIRSTKLEDSAMYFCASQPGQGGGGYTFGSGTRLTVV.

The V gene is TRBV20-1, the J gene TRBJ2-3; D is perhaps TRBD2 (5 bases). Per the germline V gene, CDR1 is DFQATT and CDR2 is SNEGSKA (reference sequence). This CDR3 is built from 12 residues. The V and J ends lost 3 bases and 6 bases respectively, with 10 bases between them. The CDR3 DNA is TGCAGTGCTAGTTCCGGGGTGGATACGCAGTATTTT. It specifies CSASSGVDTQYF.

This chain links TRBV9 with TRBJ1-1; D is unclear. The CDR3 length is 16 residues. In germline, CDR1 is SGDLS, CDR2 YYNGEE. V was cut by 3 bases and J by 1 base, with 16 bases left in between. The CDR3 DNA sequence: TGTGCCAGCAGCGGAGAAGCGTGGGGAGGGAACACTGAAGCTTTCTTT. It codes for CASSGEAWGGNTEAFF.

The chain joins TRBV19 to TRBJ2-7; tentatively, D is TRBD1 (7 bases). V shed 4 bases and J shed 2 bases, with 15 bases lying between them. Germline assignment: CDR1 LNHDA and CDR2 SQIVND (reference sequence). The CDR3 runs 15 residues. The CDR3: CASSTRQGGTYEQYF. The DNA of the CDR3 is TGTGCCAGTAGTACACGACAGGGAGGAACCTACGAGCAGTACTTC.

The chain carries TRBV10-3 and TRBJ2-7; 7 bases fit TRBD2. With 1 base clipped from V and 1 base from J, the junction kept 7 bases outside the gene matches. CDR1 and CDR2 from the germline V gene are ENHRY and SYGVKD. CDR3 length equals 16 residues. Written as DNA, the CDR3 is TGTGCCATCAGTGAGTTTGGGGGGGTGAGATCCTACGAGCAGTACTTC. Its translation: CAISEFGGVRSYEQYF.

The CDR3: CASSLGDRGETQYF. CDR3 coding DNA: TGTGCCAGCAGCTTAGGGGACAGAGGAGAGACCCAGTACTTC. The J gene is TRBJ2-5, the V gene TRBV7-8, with 7 bases lining up with TRBD1. Trimming at V came to 1 base and at J to 4 bases, leaving 3 bases not matched to a gene. CDR3 size: 14 residues. Looked up from germline, CDR1 is SGHVS and CDR2 is FQNEAQ.